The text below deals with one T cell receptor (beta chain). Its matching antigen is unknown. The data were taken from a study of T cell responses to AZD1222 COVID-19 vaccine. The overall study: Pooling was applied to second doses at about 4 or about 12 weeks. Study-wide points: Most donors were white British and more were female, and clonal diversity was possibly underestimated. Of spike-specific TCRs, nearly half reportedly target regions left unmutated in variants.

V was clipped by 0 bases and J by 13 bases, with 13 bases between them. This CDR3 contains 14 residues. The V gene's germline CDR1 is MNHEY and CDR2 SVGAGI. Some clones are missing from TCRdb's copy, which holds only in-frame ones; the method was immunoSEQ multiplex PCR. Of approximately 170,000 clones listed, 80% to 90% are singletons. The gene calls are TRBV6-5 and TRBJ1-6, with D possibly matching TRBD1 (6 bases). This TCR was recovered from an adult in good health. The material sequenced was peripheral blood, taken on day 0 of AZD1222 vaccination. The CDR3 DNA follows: TGTGCCAGCAGTTACTCGAACAGGGTTCGGCCCCTCCACTTT. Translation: CASSYSNRVRPLHF.